A selection of T cell receptor beta chains follows, all from one sample in a study of CD8 T cells in ankylosing spondylitis. Each CDR3 protein gets one entry after TCRdb re-called the 5' RACE reads with MiXCR. The sample holds 800,000 to 900,000 distinct CDR3 sequences, approximately 12% seen once. The sample was blood, either unsorted or a sorted T cell fraction (not recorded which). The receptors stem from a male donor with ankylosing spondylitis. Both conserved end residues are part of each CDR3. Each record gives: V gene, clone size, CDR3 protein. Size is stated for part of the rows, as once, few or many counts, or as a class when the clone is expanded.

V gene: TRBV6-2/TRBV6-3; clone size: few; CDR3 protein: CASSYGFGVAETQYF
V gene: TRBV20-1; clone size: few; CDR3 protein: CSARIPGGRASEQFF
V gene: TRBV20-1; clone size: few; CDR3 protein: CSARVRRNQPQHF
V gene: TRBV12-3/TRBV12-4; clone size: many; CDR3 protein: CASRLFGGNQPQHF
V gene: TRBV20-1; clone size: .; CDR3 protein: CSARGQGGYYDNEQFF
V gene: TRBV20-1; clone size: few; CDR3 protein: CSAFIGTGGAETQYF
V gene: TRBV5-1; clone size: few; CDR3 protein: CASSRSSGALSYNEQFF
V gene: TRBV6-1; clone size: .; CDR3 protein: CASSLHVLYEQYF
V gene: TRBV5-1; clone size: few; CDR3 protein: CASSLFGHGTPEKYF
V gene: TRBV11-1; clone size: few; CDR3 protein: CASSLEGHQPQHF
V gene: TRBV7-3; clone size: .; CDR3 protein: CASSLRRGTGELFF
V gene: TRBV5-1; clone size: many; CDR3 protein: CASSPPGYGYTF
V gene: TRBV4-3; clone size: few; CDR3 protein: CASSLGQPGRDEQFF
V gene: TRBV5-1; clone size: few; CDR3 protein: CASSLDTTTYEQYF
V gene: TRBV2; clone size: .; CDR3 protein: CASSVGQAQETQYF
V gene: TRBV6-1; clone size: .; CDR3 protein: CASTEDGTSYEQYF
V gene: TRBV6-1; clone size: .; CDR3 protein: CASSLKPRHEQYF
V gene: TRBV7-9; clone size: few; CDR3 protein: CASSLGTSGTQETQYF
V gene: TRBV5-1; clone size: .; CDR3 protein: CASSFQPMNTEAFF
V gene: TRBV6-5; clone size: few; CDR3 protein: CASSYSPPGQVLDIQYF
V gene: TRBV6-2/TRBV6-3; clone size: .; CDR3 protein: CASSPPRSGYEQYF
V gene: TRBV6-6; clone size: many; CDR3 protein: CASSPPQVEAFF
V gene: TRBV20-1; clone size: .; CDR3 protein: CSAGYKGKETQYF
V gene: TRBV7-9; clone size: .; CDR3 protein: CASSWGGGARSPPKLFF
V gene: TRBV7-6; clone size: few; CDR3 protein: CASSLAGGTSQGNEQFF
V gene: TRBV27; clone size: .; CDR3 protein: CASSSQASYQETQYF
V gene: TRBV27; clone size: .; CDR3 protein: CASSLWGQIETQYF
V gene: TRBV6-1; clone size: .; CDR3 protein: CASSGRDRNSSYEQYF
V gene: TRBV10-2; clone size: few; CDR3 protein: CASSEETGELFF
V gene: TRBV10-2; clone size: few; CDR3 protein: CASSEVADSPLHF
V gene: TRBV11-2; clone size: .; CDR3 protein: CASSNPGFAAFF
V gene: TRBV18; clone size: .; CDR3 protein: CASSQGWIDTQYF